Listed below are T cell receptor beta chains from one sample, sequenced in a study of Graves' ophthalmopathy and Graves' hyperthyroidism. MiXCR, run by TCRdb on the multiplex PCR reads, gives a single entry per CDR3 protein. The sample has around 340,000 distinct CDR3 sequences; roughly a sixth are singletons. Material: peripheral blood. These receptors were taken from an adult man with Graves' ophthalmopathy. Both conserved end residues are part of each CDR3. Each record gives: V gene, J gene, clone size, CDR3 length, D gene, CDR3 DNA, CDR3 protein. The D gene is left open where the match is weak. A row's size may be missing; if present it is once, few, many or a size class.

TRBV11-2,TRBJ1-3,many,18,TRBD1,TGTGCCAGCAGCGCGGGACAGGGTTATCGGGGATCTGGAAACACCATATATTTT,CASSAGQGYRGSGNTIYF
TRBV6-2/TRBV6-3,TRBJ2-7,many,15,-,TGTGCCAGCAGTCGACAACCCCAGGGCTCTCACGAGCAGTACTTC,CASSRQPQGSHEQYF
TRBV6-2/TRBV6-3,TRBJ2-2,many,16,-,TGTGCCAGCAGTTTTGCCTCTGGACTTCCCACCGGGGAGCTGTTTTTT,CASSFASGLPTGELFF
TRBV29-1,TRBJ2-5,many,13,TRBD2,TGCAGCGTTAGGTGGACTAGCCAAGAGACCCAGTACTTC,CSVRWTSQETQYF
TRBV2,TRBJ1-2,many,14,-,TGTGCCAGCAGGGCCTCTCCCCCTCTTGCTGGCTACACCTTC,CASRASPPLAGYTF
TRBV25-1,TRBJ2-7,many,16,-,TGTGCCAGCAGTGAATATGGGCAGGTCCGTACGGTCGAGCAGTACTTC,CASSEYGQVRTVEQYF
TRBV5-1,TRBJ2-7,many,14,-,TGCGCCAGCAGTCGGGCAAGCGGGTTGGGAGAGCAGTACTTC,CASSRASGLGEQYF
TRBV12-5,TRBJ1-1,many,11,-,TGTGCTGGCCTGGAGGGGACTGAAGCTTTCTTT,CAGLEGTEAFF
TRBV7-3,TRBJ2-2,many,14,-,TGTGCCAGCAGCTTAACCGCGAACACCGGGGAGCTGTTTTTT,CASSLTANTGELFF
TRBV28,TRBJ1-1,many,16,-,TGTGCCAGCAGTTTGGGGGCCGGGACCGGGAACACTGAAGCTTTCTTT,CASSLGAGTGNTEAFF
TRBV5-1,TRBJ2-4,-,13,-,TGCGCCAGCAGCTTTGGCCCTGGGAACATTCAGTACTTC,CASSFGPGNIQYF
TRBV19,TRBJ1-1,many,13,-,TGTGCCAGTAGTCCCGGTGGGGGCACTGAAGCTTTCTTT,CASSPGGGTEAFF
TRBV28,TRBJ2-4,few,11,-,TGTGCCAGCAGCACGCGGGACATTCAGTACTTC,CASSTRDIQYF
TRBV4-2,TRBJ1-5,many,15,-,TGTGCCAGCAGCCAAGAGGGACATAGCAATCAGCCCCAGCATTTT,CASSQEGHSNQPQHF
TRBV19,TRBJ2-7,many,14,-,TGTGCCAGTAGTATCCGAAACAGGGCCTACGAGCAGTACTTC,CASSIRNRAYEQYF
TRBV15,TRBJ2-5,many,18,TRBD1,TGTGCCACCAGCACCCTATCTGGGACAGGGGGGACTACGGAGACCCAGTACTTC,CATSTLSGTGGTTETQYF
TRBV20-1,TRBJ2-5,many,17,-,TGCAGTGCACCCATCCCGGGGGGCGGGACGATCCAAGAGACCCAGTACTTC,CSAPIPGGGTIQETQYF
TRBV6-5,TRBJ1-1,-,15,-,TGTGCCAGCAGTTATGCCTCGGTAGGGGCTAGGGAAGCTTTCTTT,CASSYASVGAREAFF
TRBV27,TRBJ1-1,few,13,-,TGTGCCAGCAGTGGTCTTAGGGGCACTGAAGCTTTCTTT,CASSGLRGTEAFF
TRBV6-5,TRBJ2-5,many,17,TRBD2,TGTGCCAGCAGTTCGATGACTAGCGGGTCGCCGCGAGAGACCCAGTACTTC,CASSSMTSGSPRETQYF
TRBV6-2/TRBV6-3,TRBJ1-5,-,13,-,TGTGCCAGCAGTTTGGACAGCCCTGGGCCCCAGCATTTT,CASSLDSPGPQHF
TRBV13,TRBJ2-2,many,15,TRBD1,TGTGCCAGCAGCCAAAGGACAGGGAGGAACGGGGAGCTGTTTTTT,CASSQRTGRNGELFF
TRBV12-3/TRBV12-4,TRBJ2-5,few,15,TRBD1,TGTGCCAGCAGTTTCGAGGACAGGGGAGAAGAGACCCAGTACTTC,CASSFEDRGEETQYF
TRBV12-3/TRBV12-4,TRBJ2-7,many,14,-,TGTGCCAGCAGTCAACCGGGAAACCCCTACGAGCAGTACTTC,CASSQPGNPYEQYF
TRBV19,TRBJ2-7,few,13,-,TGTGCCAGTAGTATGGGCCTTTCCTACGAGCAGTACTTC,CASSMGLSYEQYF
TRBV13,TRBJ1-1,many,16,TRBD1,TGTGCCAGCAGCCCGATTGACGGGACAGTGAACACTGAAGCTTTCTTT,CASSPIDGTVNTEAFF
TRBV7-8,TRBJ2-1,once,14,TRBD1,TGTGCCAGCAGCTTCCTATCGACAGGGGACGAGCAGTTCTTC,CASSFLSTGDEQFF
TRBV5-1,TRBJ2-4,-,13,-,TGCGCCAGCAGCTTTCCGGGCCGAAACATTCAGTACTTC,CASSFPGRNIQYF
TRBV20-1,TRBJ1-3,many,15,-,TGCAGTGCTAGAGGAACAGAATCCTCTGGAAACACCATATATTTT,CSARGTESSGNTIYF
TRBV20-1,TRBJ2-7,few,13,-,TGCAGTGCTAGGTTGATGAGCTCCTACGAGCAGTACTTC,CSARLMSSYEQYF
TRBV2,TRBJ2-6,many,18,TRBD2,TGTGCCAGCAGTGAAGGCAGTAGCGGGATCTCTGGGGCCAACGTCCTGACTTTC,CASSEGSSGISGANVLTF
TRBV11-2,TRBJ1-2,many,14,TRBD1,TGTGCCAGCAGCATATCACAGGGGGCCCGTGGCTACACCTTC,CASSISQGARGYTF
TRBV6-1,TRBJ1-1,many,16,-,TGTGCCAGGCTATCCGGGAAAAATATAGGGAACACTGAAGCTTTCTTT,CARLSGKNIGNTEAFF
TRBV24-1,TRBJ1-6,many,15,TRBD1,TGTGCCACCAGTGCCGGACAGGGGAGTAATTCACCCCTCCACTTT,CATSAGQGSNSPLHF
TRBV19,TRBJ2-2,many,16,-,TGTGCCAGTAGTATTGGCACGGGTACGGTTTCCGGGGAGCTGTTTTTT,CASSIGTGTVSGELFF
TRBV24-1,TRBJ2-7,many,12,-,TGTGCCTCTTCAGAACGGGACGGAGAGCAGTACTTC,CASSERDGEQYF
TRBV6-1,TRBJ2-7,-,15,-,TGTGCCAGCAGTGAAGCGGATTTCACGGCCTACGAGCAGTACTTC,CASSEADFTAYEQYF
TRBV25-1,TRBJ2-7,-,14,-,TGTGCCAGCAGTGAAATAGGACGTTCCTACGAGCAGTACTTC,CASSEIGRSYEQYF
TRBV20-1,TRBJ1-1,many,15,-,TGCAGTGCTAACCCCGGCCCGGGAGTTGTCACTGAAGCTTTCTTT,CSANPGPGVVTEAFF
TRBV6-2/TRBV6-3,TRBJ2-5,many,14,TRBD2,TGTGCCAGCAGAGTCAGCGGGGGAGGAGAGACCCAGTACTTC,CASRVSGGGETQYF
TRBV12-3/TRBV12-4,TRBJ1-5,many,13,TRBD1,TGTGCCAGCAGCGCCGACAGGGATCAGCCCCAGCATTTT,CASSADRDQPQHF
TRBV14,TRBJ2-6,few,15,-,TGTGCCAGCAGCCAGGACACGTCTGGGGCCAACGTCCTGACTTTC,CASSQDTSGANVLTF
TRBV6-5,TRBJ2-1,few,13,-,TGTGCCAGCAGTTACTCTGGTTCGGATGAGCAGTTCTTC,CASSYSGSDEQFF
TRBV4-1,TRBJ1-5,-,16,-,TGCGCCAGCAGCCCGGATGGACAGACTAGCAATCAGCCCCAGCATTTT,CASSPDGQTSNQPQHF
TRBV28,TRBJ2-5,many,16,TRBD1,TGTGCCAGCAGCCGAGACAGGGGCCTCGTAGGAGAGACCCAGTACTTC,CASSRDRGLVGETQYF
TRBV5-1,TRBJ2-7,many,15,TRBD1,TGCGCCAGCAGCAACTTCCCGGGACAGAGCTACGAGCAGTACTTC,CASSNFPGQSYEQYF
TRBV29-1,TRBJ2-2,many,13,-,TGCAGCGTTGGGGCCCTTATCACCGGGGAGCTGTTTTTT,CSVGALITGELFF
TRBV20-1,TRBJ2-4,many,14,-,TGCAGTGCTGGCCGCGGGGACCCGGAAAACATTCAGTACTTC,CSAGRGDPENIQYF
TRBV20-1,TRBJ2-7,many,15,-,TGCAGTGCTAGAGACCCCGTCGAGTATACCTACGAGCAGTACTTC,CSARDPVEYTYEQYF
TRBV6-1,TRBJ1-3,-,15,TRBD1,TGTGCCAGCACGGGGACAGGGCACTCTGGAAACACCATATATTTT,CASTGTGHSGNTIYF
TRBV12-3/TRBV12-4,TRBJ1-3,once,16,-,TGTGCCAGCAGTTTAGCGGGGGGGGCGAGGGGAAACACCATATATTTT,CASSLAGGARGNTIYF
TRBV9,TRBJ2-5,many,15,TRBD2,TGTGCCAGCACCTGGGGTACCCGGGGGGGAGAGACCCAGTACTTC,CASTWGTRGGETQYF
TRBV30,TRBJ1-1,many,13,-,TGTGCCTGCCTCCTTAGGGGGAACACTGAAGCTTTCTTT,CACLLRGNTEAFF
TRBV20-1,TRBJ2-5,few,15,TRBD1,TGCAGTGCTAGTCGGGGACAGGGGCACCAAGAGACCCAGTACTTC,CSASRGQGHQETQYF
TRBV6-2/TRBV6-3,TRBJ2-7,many,15,-,TGTGCCAGCATCCCCGCGGGGTTTAAGAGCTACGAGCAGTACTTC,CASIPAGFKSYEQYF
TRBV7-4,TRBJ2-7,many,15,TRBD1,TGTGCCAGCAGCTTAAATGGTGGACAGGGGTTTGAGCAGTACTTC,CASSLNGGQGFEQYF
TRBV20-1,TRBJ2-5,-,16,-,TGCAGTGCTAGAGGCCCGAGACAGCTGGCCGGGGAGACCCAGTACTTC,CSARGPRQLAGETQYF
TRBV20-1,TRBJ1-5,many,13,-,TGCAGTGCTAGGGGCAGGGTTATTCAGCCCCAGCATTTT,CSARGRVIQPQHF
TRBV29-1,TRBJ2-5,many,17,TRBD1,TGCAGCGTTGTTGGCCTGGCCGTAAGGGGGCGCAGAGAGACCCAGTACTTC,CSVVGLAVRGRRETQYF
TRBV6-2/TRBV6-3,TRBJ2-7,many,15,-,TGTGCCAGCAGTTTTCTTAGGACGGCGTCCTACGAGCAGTACTTC,CASSFLRTASYEQYF